What follows are 5 T cell receptor beta chains derived from one specimen sequenced in a study of blood T cell repertoires in COVID-19. The assay was immunoSEQ multiplex PCR, and TCRdb's table has in-frame clones only and misses some. Of about 97,000 clones listed, roughly 90% are singletons. The sequencing input was peripheral blood. These receptors were obtained from a woman aged 50 to 65 with COVID-19, enrolled during active disease.

CDR3 residues: CASSQDNQPQHF. CDR3 DNA sequence: TGTGCCAGCAGCCAGGATAATCAGCCCCAGCATTTT. The chain couples TRBV5-4 to TRBJ1-5; D uncertain. This CDR3 has 12 residues. V lost 4 bases, J lost 4 bases, and 6 bases lay in between. Per the germline V gene, CDR1 is SGHNT and CDR2 is YYREEE (reference sequence).

The table lists this clone with a few counts. J is TRBJ2-7 and V is TRBV4-1; 11 bases agree with TRBD2. Unmatched junction bases numbered 1, after V lost 0 bases and J lost 3 bases. CDR3 length: 15 residues. The germline gives CDR1 MGHRA, CDR2 YSYEKL. The CDR3: CASSQEGTSGYEQYF. The CDR3 DNA reads TGCGCCAGCAGCCAAGAAGGGACTAGCGGCTACGAGCAGTACTTC.

The chain is built from TRBV7-2 and TRBJ2-5; 10 bases are shared with TRBD1. In germline, CDR1 is SGHTA, CDR2 FQGNSA. Trimming removed 2 bases from V and 5 bases from J; junction bases left unmatched: 5. The CDR3 runs 15 residues. In nucleotides, the CDR3 is TGTGCCAGCAGCTTACAGACAGGGGGCGGGGAGACCCAGTACTTC. Translating gives CASSLQTGGGETQYF.

The J gene is TRBJ2-1, the V gene TRBV9, with D possibly TRBD2 on 5 matching bases. CDR1 is SGDLS, CDR2 YYNGEE, per germline. This CDR3 is 15 amino acids long. Trimming took off 3 bases at V and 2 bases at J, with 12 bases between the two ends. The CDR3 nucleotides read TGTGCCAGCAGCGCGGGAAGCCTCCCCTACAATGAGCAGTTCTTC. It translates to CASSAGSLPYNEQFF. The full variable domain, its missing parts supplied by reference TRBV9 and TRBJ2-1, is DSGVTQTPKHLITATGQRVTLRCSPRSGDLSVYWYQQSLDQGLQFLIQYYNGEERAKGNILERFSAQQFPDLHSELNLSSLELGDSALYFCASSAGSLPYNEQFFGPGTRLTVL.

The rearrangement uses TRBV12-3 or TRBV12-4 and TRBJ2-1, with unresolved D. With 4 bases removed from V and 15 bases from J, the gap between germline ends came to 4 bases. The CDR3 has 8 residues. CDR3 nucleotide sequence: TGTGCCAGCAGTTCTCCGTTCTTC. Protein product: CASSSPFF.